This TCR beta chain was sequenced in a study of control samples from healthy donors and cancer patients. The ends were cut back, 7 bases at V and 10 bases at J, with 14 bases in the middle. Germline CDR1 reads DFQATT; CDR2 reads SNEGSKA (reference sequence). The length of the CDR3 is 11 residues. Only in-frame clones appear in the TCRdb table, and some are missing; sequencing was by immunoSEQ multiplex PCR. Among a few hundred thousand clones listed, 80% to 95% were seen once. The chain uses TRBV20-1 and TRBJ2-1, with D possibly TRBD2 on 5 matching bases. What was sequenced was PBMCs. The receptor was isolated from a man in his forties with head and neck cancer. CDR3 loop: CSVLGVAEQFF. CDR3 nucleotides: TGCAGTGTCCTCGGGGTAGCCGAGCAGTTCTTC.